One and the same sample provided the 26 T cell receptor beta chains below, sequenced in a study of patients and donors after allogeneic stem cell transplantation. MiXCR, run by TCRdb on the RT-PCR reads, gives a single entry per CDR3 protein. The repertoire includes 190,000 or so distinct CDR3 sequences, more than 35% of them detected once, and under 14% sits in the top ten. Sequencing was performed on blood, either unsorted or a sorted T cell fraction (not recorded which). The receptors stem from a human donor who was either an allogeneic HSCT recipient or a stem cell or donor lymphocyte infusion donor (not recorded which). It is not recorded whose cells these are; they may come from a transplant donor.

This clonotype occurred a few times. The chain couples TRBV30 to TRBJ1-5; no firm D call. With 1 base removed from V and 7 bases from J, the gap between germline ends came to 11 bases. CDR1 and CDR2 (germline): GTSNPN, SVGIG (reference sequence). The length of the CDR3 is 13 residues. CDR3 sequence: CAWSEGQSQPQHF. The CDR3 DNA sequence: TGTGCCTGGAGTGAAGGTCAAAGCCAGCCCCAGCATTTT.

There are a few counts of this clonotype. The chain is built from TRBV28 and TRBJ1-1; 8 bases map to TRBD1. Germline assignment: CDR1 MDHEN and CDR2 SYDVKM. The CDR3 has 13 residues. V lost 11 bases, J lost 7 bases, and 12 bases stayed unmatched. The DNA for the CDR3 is TGTGCCGAATCCCCCGGGACAGGTAATGAAGCTTTCTTT. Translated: CAESPGTGNEAFF.

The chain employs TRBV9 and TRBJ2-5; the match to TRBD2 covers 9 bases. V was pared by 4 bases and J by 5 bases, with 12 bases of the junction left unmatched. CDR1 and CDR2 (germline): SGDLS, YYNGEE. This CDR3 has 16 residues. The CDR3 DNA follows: TGTGCCAGCAGCCCCCATGGGCGGGGGGGCCAGGAGACCCAGTACTTC. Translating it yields CASSPHGRGGQETQYF. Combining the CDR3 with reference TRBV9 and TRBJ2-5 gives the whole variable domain DSGVTQTPKHLITATGQRVTLRCSPRSGDLSVYWYQQSLDQGLQFLIQYYNGEERAKGNILERFSAQQFPDLHSELNLSSLELGDSALYFCASSPHGRGGQETQYFGPGTRLLVL.

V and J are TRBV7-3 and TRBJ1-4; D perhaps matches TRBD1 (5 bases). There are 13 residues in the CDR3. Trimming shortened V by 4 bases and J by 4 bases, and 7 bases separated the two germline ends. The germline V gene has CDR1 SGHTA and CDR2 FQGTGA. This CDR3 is CASSSGFNEKLFF. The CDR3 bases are TGTGCCAGCAGCTCAGGGTTTAATGAAAAACTGTTTTTT.

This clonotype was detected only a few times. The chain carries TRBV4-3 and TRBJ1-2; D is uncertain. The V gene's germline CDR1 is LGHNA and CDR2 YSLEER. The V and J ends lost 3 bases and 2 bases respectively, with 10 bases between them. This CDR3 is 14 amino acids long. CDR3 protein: CASSHDRLNYGYTF. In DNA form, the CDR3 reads TGCGCCAGCAGCCACGACCGATTAAACTATGGCTACACCTTC.

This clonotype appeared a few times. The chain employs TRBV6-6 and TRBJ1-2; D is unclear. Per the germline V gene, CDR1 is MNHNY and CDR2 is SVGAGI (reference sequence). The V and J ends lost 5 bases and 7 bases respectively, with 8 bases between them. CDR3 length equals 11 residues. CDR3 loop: CASSKGGGYTF. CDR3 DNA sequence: TGTGCCAGCAGTAAGGGCGGTGGCTACACCTTC.

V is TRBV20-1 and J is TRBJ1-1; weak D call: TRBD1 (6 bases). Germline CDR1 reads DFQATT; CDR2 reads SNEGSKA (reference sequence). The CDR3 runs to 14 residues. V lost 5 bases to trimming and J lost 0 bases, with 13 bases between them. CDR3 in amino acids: CSAGGRAMNTEAFF. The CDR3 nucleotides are TGCAGTGCTGGGGGGCGGGCCATGAACACTGAAGCTTTCTTT.

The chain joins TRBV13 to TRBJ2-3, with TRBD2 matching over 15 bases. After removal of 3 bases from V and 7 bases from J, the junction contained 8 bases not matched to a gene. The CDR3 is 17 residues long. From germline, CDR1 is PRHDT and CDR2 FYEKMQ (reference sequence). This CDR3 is CASSLVPGLAGGHTQYF. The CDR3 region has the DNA TGTGCCAGCAGCTTGGTCCCGGGACTAGCGGGGGGCCATACGCAGTATTTT.

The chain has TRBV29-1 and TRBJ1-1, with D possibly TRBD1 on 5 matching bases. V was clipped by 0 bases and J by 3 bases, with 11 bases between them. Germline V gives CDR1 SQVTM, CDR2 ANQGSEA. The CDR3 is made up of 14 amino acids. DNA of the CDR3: TGCAGCGTTGAAGATCTCTTCAGGGACACTGAAGCTTTCTTT. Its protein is CSVEDLFRDTEAFF.

The CDR3 spells CASSSGLAQEKQFF. The CDR3 region has the DNA TGTGCCAGCAGTTCAGGACTAGCGCAGGAAAAGCAGTTCTTC. The rearrangement joins TRBV27 to TRBJ2-1, with 9 bases lining up with TRBD2. Germline assignment: CDR1 MNHEY and CDR2 SMNVEV (reference sequence). V gave up 4 bases and J gave up 11 bases; unmatched junction bases: 9. CDR3 length equals 14 residues.

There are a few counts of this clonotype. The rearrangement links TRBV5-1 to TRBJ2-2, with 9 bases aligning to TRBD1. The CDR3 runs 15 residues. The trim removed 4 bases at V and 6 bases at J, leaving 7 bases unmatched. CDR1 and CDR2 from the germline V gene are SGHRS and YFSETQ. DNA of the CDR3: TGCGCCAGCAGCACCAGGACAGGGGTGTCCGGGGAGCTGTTTTTT. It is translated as CASSTRTGVSGELFF.

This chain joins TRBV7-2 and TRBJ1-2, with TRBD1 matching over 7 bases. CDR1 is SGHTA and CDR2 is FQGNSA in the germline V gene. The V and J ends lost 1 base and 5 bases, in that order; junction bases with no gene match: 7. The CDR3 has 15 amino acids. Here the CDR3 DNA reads TGTGCCAGCAGCTTAGGTACAGGGGTAGGTTATGGCTACACCTTC. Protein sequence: CASSLGTGVGYGYTF. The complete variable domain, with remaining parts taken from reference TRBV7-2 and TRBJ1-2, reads GAGVSQSPSNKVTEKGKDVELRCDPISGHTALYWYRQSLGQGLEFLIYFQGNSAPDKSGLPSDRFSAERTGGSVSTLTIQRTQQEDSAVYLCASSLGTGVGYGYTFGSGTRLTVV.

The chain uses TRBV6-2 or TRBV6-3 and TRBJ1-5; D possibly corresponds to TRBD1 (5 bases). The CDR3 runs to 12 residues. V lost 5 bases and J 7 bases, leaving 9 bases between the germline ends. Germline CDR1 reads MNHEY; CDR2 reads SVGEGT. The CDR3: CASSPWGQPQHF. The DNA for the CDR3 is TGTGCCAGCAGTCCCTGGGGGCAGCCCCAGCATTTT.

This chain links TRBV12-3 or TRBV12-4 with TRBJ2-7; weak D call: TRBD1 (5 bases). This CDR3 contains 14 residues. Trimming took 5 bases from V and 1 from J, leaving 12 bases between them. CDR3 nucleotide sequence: TGTGCCAGCAGTGGACAACTGCCGTCCTACGAGCAGTACTTC. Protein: CASSGQLPSYEQYF.

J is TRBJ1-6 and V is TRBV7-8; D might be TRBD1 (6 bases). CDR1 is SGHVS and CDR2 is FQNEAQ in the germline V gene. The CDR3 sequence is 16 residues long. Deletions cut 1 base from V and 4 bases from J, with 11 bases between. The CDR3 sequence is CASSLGPGEYNSPLHF. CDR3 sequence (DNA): TGTGCCAGCAGCTTAGGGCCAGGGGAATATAATTCACCCCTCCACTTT.

Here the CDR3 DNA reads TGTGCCTGGAGCGCGGGACACTTTAACTATGGCTACACCTTC. Translation gives CAWSAGHFNYGYTF. This chain joins TRBV30 and TRBJ1-2; D perhaps matches TRBD1 (6 bases). Germline V gives CDR1 GTSNPN, CDR2 SVGIG (reference sequence). This CDR3 comprises 14 residues. Trimming shortened V by 3 bases and J by 1 base, and 12 bases separated the two germline ends.

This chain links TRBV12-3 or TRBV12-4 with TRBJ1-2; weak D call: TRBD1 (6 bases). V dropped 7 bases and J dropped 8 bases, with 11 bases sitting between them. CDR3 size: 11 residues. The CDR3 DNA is TGTGCCAGCAATGGGGGGGCGGGCTACACCTTC. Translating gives CASNGGAGYTF.

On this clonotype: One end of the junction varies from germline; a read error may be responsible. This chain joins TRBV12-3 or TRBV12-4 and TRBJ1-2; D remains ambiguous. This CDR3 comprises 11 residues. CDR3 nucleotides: TGTGCCAGCAGTCTGGACGGACTTCATCTATTC. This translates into CASSLDGLHLF.

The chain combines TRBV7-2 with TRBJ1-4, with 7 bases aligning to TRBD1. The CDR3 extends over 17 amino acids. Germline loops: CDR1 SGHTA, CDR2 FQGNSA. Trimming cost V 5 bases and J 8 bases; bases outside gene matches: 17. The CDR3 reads CASSLPTLTGLGEKLFF. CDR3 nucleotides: TGTGCCAGCAGCCTTCCTACGTTGACAGGGCTAGGGGAAAAACTGTTTTTT.

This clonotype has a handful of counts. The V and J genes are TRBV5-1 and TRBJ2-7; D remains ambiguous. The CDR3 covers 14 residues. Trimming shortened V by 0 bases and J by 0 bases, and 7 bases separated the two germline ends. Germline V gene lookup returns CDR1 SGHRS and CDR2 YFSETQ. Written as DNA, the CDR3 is TGCGCCAGCAGCTTGGCTGGGAACTCCTACGAGCAGTACTTC. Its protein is CASSLAGNSYEQYF.

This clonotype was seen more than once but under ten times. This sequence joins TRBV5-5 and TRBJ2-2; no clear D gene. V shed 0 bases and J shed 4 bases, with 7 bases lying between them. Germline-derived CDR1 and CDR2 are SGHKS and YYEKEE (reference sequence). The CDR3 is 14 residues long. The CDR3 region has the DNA TGTGCCAGCAGCTTGGCCCTTGGCACCGGGGAGCTGTTTTTT. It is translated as CASSLALGTGELFF.

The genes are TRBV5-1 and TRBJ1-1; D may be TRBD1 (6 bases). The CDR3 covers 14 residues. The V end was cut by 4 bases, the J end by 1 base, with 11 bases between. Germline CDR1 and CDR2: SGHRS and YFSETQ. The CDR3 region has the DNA TGCGCCAGCAGCAGGGGACAAGAGAACACTGAAGCTTTCTTT. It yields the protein CASSRGQENTEAFF.

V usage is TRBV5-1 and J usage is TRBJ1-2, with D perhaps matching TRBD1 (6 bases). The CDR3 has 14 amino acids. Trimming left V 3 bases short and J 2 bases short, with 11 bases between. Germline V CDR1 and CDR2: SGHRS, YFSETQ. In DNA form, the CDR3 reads TGCGCCAGCAGCTCACAGGGTTTCAACTATGGCTACACCTTC. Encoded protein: CASSSQGFNYGYTF.

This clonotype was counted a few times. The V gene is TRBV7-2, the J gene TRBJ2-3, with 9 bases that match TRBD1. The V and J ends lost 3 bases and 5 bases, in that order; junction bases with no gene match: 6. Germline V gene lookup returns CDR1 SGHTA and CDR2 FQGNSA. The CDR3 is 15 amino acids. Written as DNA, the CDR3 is TGTGCCAGCAGCTTGGGACAGGGAGAGGTAGATACGCAGTATTTT. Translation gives CASSLGQGEVDTQYF.

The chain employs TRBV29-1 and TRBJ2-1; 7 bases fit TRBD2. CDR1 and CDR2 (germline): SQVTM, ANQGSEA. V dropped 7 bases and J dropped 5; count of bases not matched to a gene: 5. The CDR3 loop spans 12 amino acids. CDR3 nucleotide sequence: TGCAGCGGCTGGGACTACCACAATGAGCAGTTCTTC. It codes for CSGWDYHNEQFF.

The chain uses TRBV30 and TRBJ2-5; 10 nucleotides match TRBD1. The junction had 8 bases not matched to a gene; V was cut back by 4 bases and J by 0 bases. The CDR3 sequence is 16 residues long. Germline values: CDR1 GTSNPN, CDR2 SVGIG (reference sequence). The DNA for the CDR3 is TGTGCCTGGACCGTCGGGACAGGGGCATACCAAGAGACCCAGTACTTC. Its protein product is CAWTVGTGAYQETQYF.